The 25 T cell receptor beta chains given below trace back to one sample, sequenced in a study of T cells in Graves' hyperthyroidism and ophthalmopathy. Researchers amplified the TCR beta CDR3 regions from RNA transcripts. First-round RT-PCR with HTBI primers amplified the TCR CDR3 region. TCRdb independently ran MiXCR on the multiplex PCR reads; one entry per CDR3 protein. The sample lists about 640,000 distinct CDR3 sequences, less than 25% seen once, with under 35% in the top ten. Specimen: blood. These receptors came from a man aged 25 to 40 with Graves' ophthalmopathy.

This clonotype was recorded at least ten times. The V and J genes are TRBV10-3 and TRBJ2-5, with D unresolved. The CDR3 extends over 14 amino acids. Germline V gene data show CDR1 as ENHRY and CDR2 as SYGVKD. V was shortened by 0 bases and J by 3 bases, with 8 bases between the two germline ends. CDR3 loop: CAISESTREETQYF. The DNA of the CDR3 is TGTGCCATCAGTGAGTCAACACGAGAAGAGACCCAGTACTTC.

V is TRBV28 and J is TRBJ2-3; 11 positions match TRBD2. The CDR3 length is 16 residues. The V and J ends lost 3 bases and 2 bases, in that order; junction bases with no gene match: 4. From germline, CDR1 is MDHEN and CDR2 SYDVKM. The CDR3 loop reads CASSLELAGDTDTQYF. The CDR3 DNA reads TGTGCCAGCAGTTTGGAACTAGCGGGAGACACAGATACGCAGTATTTT.

The rearrangement uses TRBV7-6 and TRBJ2-3; tentatively, D is TRBD2 (5 bases). This CDR3 is 17 amino acids long. Trimming removed 2 bases from V and 5 bases from J, with 20 bases in between. The germline V gene encodes CDR1 SGHVS and CDR2 FNYEAQ. CDR3: CASSLPNTRAMRDTQYF. The CDR3, as DNA: TGTGCCAGCAGCTTACCCAACACTAGGGCCATGAGAGATACGCAGTATTTT.

This clonotype occurred a few times. CDR3 nucleotide sequence: TGTGCCAGCAGTTTTATTCAGGGAGGCACAGATACGCAGTATTTT. Translation: CASSFIQGGTDTQYF. The V call is TRBV28, the J call TRBJ2-3; D assignment may be TRBD1 or TRBD2 (5 bases each). Trimming shortened V by 3 bases and J by 1 base, and 11 bases separated the two germline ends. Germline lookup yields CDR1 MDHEN and CDR2 SYDVKM. The CDR3 runs 15 residues.

The J gene is TRBJ2-7, the V gene TRBV5-1, with a possible D match to TRBD2 (6 bases). V lost 0 bases to trimming and J lost 2 bases, with 15 bases between them. The germline gives CDR1 SGHRS, CDR2 YFSETQ. This CDR3 spans 16 amino acids. CDR3 in DNA: TGCGCCAGCAGCTTGGCCGCTACTAGCATCCCCTACGAGCAGTACTTC. Protein: CASSLAATSIPYEQYF.

The chain combines TRBV28 with TRBJ1-2; D is perhaps TRBD1 (5 bases). V lost 6 bases to trimming and J lost 6 bases, with 17 bases between them. The CDR3 has 14 amino acids. Germline V gene lookup returns CDR1 MDHEN and CDR2 SYDVKM. The CDR3 protein is CASRTQTVSDGYTF. CDR3 DNA: TGTGCCAGCAGAACTCAGACAGTTTCTGATGGCTACACCTTC.

The chain uses TRBV5-1 and TRBJ2-7, with 9 bases aligning to TRBD1. The CDR3 extends over 14 amino acids. The ends lost 5 bases at V and 4 bases at J; junction bases unmatched: 7. Germline V gene data show CDR1 as SGHRS and CDR2 as YFSETQ. CDR3 nucleotides: TGCGCCAGCAGGCTGACAGGGACAGGGTACGAGCAGTACTTC. As protein: CASRLTGTGYEQYF.

V is TRBV29-1 and J is TRBJ1-1; maybe TRBD1 (6 bases). Germline loops: CDR1 SQVTM, CDR2 ANQGSEA. The V end lost 2 bases, the J end lost 7 bases, and 26 bases lay between the germline ends. CDR3 length: 17 amino acids. The CDR3 DNA reads as TGCAGCGTTGAACGCACCGAGGGGGGGGGGGGGAGGGGTGAAGCTTTCTTT. Amino acids: CSVERTEGGGGRGEAFF.

The chain links TRBV6-2 or TRBV6-3 to TRBJ2-7, with D perhaps TRBD1 (6 bases). V shed 0 bases and J shed 6 bases, with 12 bases lying between them. The CDR3 has 14 amino acids. Germline V lookup: CDR1 MNHEY, CDR2 SVGEGT. The CDR3 DNA sequence: TGTGCCAGCAGTTACTCCCAGGGGAACTCCGAGCAGTACTTC. Its protein product is CASSYSQGNSEQYF.

This clonotype has a handful of counts. The rearrangement links TRBV19 to TRBJ1-1; TRBD1 matches at 9 bases. V lost 5 bases, J lost 2 bases, and 6 bases stayed unmatched. Germline CDR1 and CDR2: LNHDA and SQIVND (reference sequence). The CDR3 contains 15 residues. The chain's CDR3 is CASSPGDRDNTEAFF. The CDR3 DNA is TGTGCCAGTAGTCCCGGGGACAGGGATAACACTGAAGCTTTCTTT. The variable domain in full, completed from reference TRBV19 and TRBJ1-1, reads DGGITQSPKYLFRKEGQNVTLSCEQNLNHDAMYWYRQDPGQGLRLIYYSQIVNDFQKGDIAEGYSVSREKKESFPLTVTSAQKNPTAFYLCASSPGDRDNTEAFFGQGTRLTVV.

The V call is TRBV10-3, the J call TRBJ2-1; 7 nucleotides line up with TRBD1. J was trimmed by 3 bases and V by 11 bases; bases with no gene match: 4. CDR1 is ENHRY, CDR2 SYGVKD, per germline. The CDR3 runs 12 residues. This CDR3 is CAVRDSYNEQFF. The DNA of the CDR3 is TGTGCCGTCCGGGACAGCTACAATGAGCAGTTCTTC.

The chain couples TRBV13 to TRBJ2-7; tentatively, D is TRBD2 (6 bases). The ends were cut back, 5 bases at V and 0 bases at J, with 14 bases in the middle. From germline, CDR1 is PRHDT and CDR2 FYEKMQ (reference sequence). The CDR3 consists of 15 residues. DNA of the CDR3: TGTGCCAGCAGCCCATGGAGGAGGGGCTCCTACGAGCAGTACTTC. Translated, it gives CASSPWRRGSYEQYF. The full variable domain, with the rest looked up from reference TRBV13 and TRBJ2-7, is AAGVIQSPRHLIKEKRETATLKCYPIPRHDTVYWYQQGPGQDPQFLISFYEKMQSDKGSIPDRFSAQQFSDYHSELNMSSLELGDSALYFCASSPWRRGSYEQYFGPGTRLTVT.

This clonotype showed up just a few times. The chain has TRBV5-1 and TRBJ2-2; tentatively, D is TRBD1 (6 bases). With 0 bases removed from V and 6 bases from J, the gap between germline ends came to 9 bases. The CDR3 has 14 residues. Germline V gene sequence: CDR1 SGHRS, CDR2 YFSETQ. The CDR3 DNA reads as TGCGCCAGCAGCTTGGACAGGGAGTCCGGGGAGCTGTTTTTT. This sequence encodes CASSLDRESGELFF.

In this sample, this clonotype turned up a few times. The V gene is TRBV7-9, the J gene TRBJ2-3; 7 positions match TRBD1. V shed 8 bases and J 4 bases; nucleotides not matched to a gene: 3. CDR3 length: 12 residues. Germline CDR1 and CDR2: SEHNR and FQNEAQ (reference sequence). CDR3 nucleotides: TGTGCCAGCGACCAGGGGGCAGATACGCAGTATTTT. Amino acids: CASDQGADTQYF.

Ten or more counts support this clonotype. The V gene is TRBV11-2, the J gene TRBJ2-3; a possible D gene is TRBD1 (5 bases). The CDR3 runs to 14 residues. Germline-derived CDR1 and CDR2 are SGHAT and FQNNGV. V was shortened by 5 bases and J by 2 bases, with 11 bases between the two germline ends. The CDR3 DNA reads TGTGCCAGCAGCCGAAGGGGTATCACAGATACGCAGTATTTT. Residues: CASSRRGITDTQYF.

This clonotype was detected many times. J is TRBJ2-3 and V is TRBV7-2, with 13 nucleotides matching TRBD2. V gave up 5 bases and J gave up 1 base; unmatched junction bases: 3. The CDR3 runs 16 residues. The germline V gene has CDR1 SGHTA and CDR2 FQGNSA. CDR3 sequence (DNA): TGTGCCAGCAGCAACGGACTAGCGGGAGGCACAGATACGCAGTATTTT. It codes for CASSNGLAGGTDTQYF.

The chain links TRBV15 to TRBJ2-1; 10 positions agree with TRBD2. Per germline, CDR1 LNHNV and CDR2 YYDKDF (reference sequence). V dropped 4 bases and J dropped 5; count of bases not matched to a gene: 5. CDR3 size: 15 residues. This chain's CDR3 is CATSTWTSGNNEQFF. DNA of the CDR3: TGTGCCACCAGCACCTGGACTAGCGGAAACAATGAGCAGTTCTTC.

This clonotype was seen ten or more times. This chain connects TRBV11-2 to TRBJ2-2, with TRBD1 matching over 10 bases. With 6 bases clipped from V and 7 bases from J, the junction kept 8 bases outside the gene matches. Germline V gene lookup returns CDR1 SGHAT and CDR2 FQNNGV. This CDR3 region has 15 residues. Written as DNA, the CDR3 is TGTGCCAGCAGTATCGGGACAGGGGTTGTCGGGGAGCTGTTTTTT. Amino acids: CASSIGTGVVGELFF.

This clonotype has at least ten counts. V usage is TRBV19 and J usage is TRBJ1-1; TRBD1 matches at 9 bases. The length of the CDR3 is 15 residues. Germline CDR1 is LNHDA and CDR2 is SQIVND (reference sequence). V was clipped by 5 bases and J by 0 bases; unmatched bases: 4. CDR3 protein: CASSSRQGVNTEAFF. Written as DNA, the CDR3 is TGTGCCAGTAGTTCAAGACAGGGGGTGAACACTGAAGCTTTCTTT.

V usage is TRBV11-2 and J usage is TRBJ2-1; D perhaps matches TRBD2 (6 bases). Trimming left V 0 bases short and J 10 bases short, with 19 bases between. The CDR3 has 16 residues. Germline loops: CDR1 SGHAT, CDR2 FQNNGV. The CDR3 DNA reads TGTGCCAGCAGCTTAGAGGGGGGAGGCCTCGCCGGGGAGCAGTTCTTC. Encoded protein: CASSLEGGGLAGEQFF.

This clonotype was seen repeatedly, ten times or more. V gene TRBV28 combines with J gene TRBJ1-1; no clear D. Trimming removed 7 bases at V and 4 bases at J, with 13 bases between. The V gene's germline CDR1 is MDHEN and CDR2 SYDVKM. The CDR3 has 13 amino acids. DNA for the CDR3: TGTGCCAGCACCAAAACCCCCCCCACTGAAGCTTTCTTT. As protein: CASTKTPPTEAFF.

This clonotype occurred many times. The J gene is TRBJ1-1, the V gene TRBV20-1; 10 nucleotides line up with TRBD1. Germline V gives CDR1 DFQATT, CDR2 SNEGSKA (reference sequence). V shed 5 bases, J shed 11 bases, and the junction held 14 bases outside the gene matches. The CDR3 is 14 residues long. The CDR3 loop reads CSASQILTGGEAFF. The CDR3 DNA follows: TGCAGTGCTTCCCAAATCCTGACAGGGGGCGAGGCTTTCTTT.

The V call is TRBV28, the J call TRBJ1-6; D gene uncertain. This CDR3 spans 14 amino acids. V lost 1 base and J 7 bases, leaving 8 bases between the germline ends. Germline V gene sequence: CDR1 MDHEN, CDR2 SYDVKM. The CDR3 loop reads CASSLSVGNSPLHF. The CDR3 coding sequence is TGTGCCAGCAGTTTATCAGTTGGCAATTCACCCCTCCACTTT.

The CDR3 is CASSQEELAGVYEQYF. CDR3 in DNA: TGTGCCAGCAGCCAAGAAGAACTAGCGGGAGTCTACGAGCAGTACTTC. This sequence joins TRBV4-2 and TRBJ2-7; the match to TRBD2 covers 11 bases. V gave up 0 bases and J gave up 3 bases; unmatched junction bases: 4. The CDR3 is made up of 16 amino acids. In germline, CDR1 is LGHNA, CDR2 YNFKEQ.

DNA for the CDR3: TGCGCCAGCAGCCCCGACTTCACCTACGAGCAGTACTTC. It specifies CASSPDFTYEQYF. V gene TRBV10-1 combines with J gene TRBJ2-7; unclear D gene. Looked up from germline, CDR1 is WNHNN and CDR2 is SYGVQD (reference sequence). The CDR3 loop spans 13 amino acids. Trimming cost V 6 bases and J 2 bases, with 11 bases left between them.